This T cell receptor (beta chain) was profiled in a study of control samples from healthy donors and cancer patients. Assay: immunoSEQ multiplex PCR; the TCRdb copy retains only in-frame clones and omits some. The sample comprises roughly 92,000 clones, around 87% of which are singletons, and about 1.3% rests with the top ten. V was shortened by 7 bases and J by 7 bases, with 20 bases between the two germline ends. CDR3 length equals 14 residues. CDR1 SQVTM and CDR2 ANQGSEA come from the germline V gene. The source material was blood. J is TRBJ1-3 and V is TRBV29-1; D gene uncertain. The origin of this receptor is a woman in her forties or fifties in good health. The CDR3 DNA reads TGCAGCGCCGGAAAAGGCGCGGGAAGGAACACCATATATTTT. This translates into CSAGKGAGRNTIYF.